Following are 21 T cell receptor beta chains from one sample sequenced in a study of shared T cell receptors in the human thymus. Measured with immunoSEQ multiplex PCR; TCRdb has only the in-frame clones, and not every one. The table records about 660,000 clones, 88% of them present only once. These data also featured in a second study, about human thymus T cells.

The sequenced material came from thymocytes. The receptors originated from a boy under three years old with a congenital heart defect.

V is TRBV18 and J is TRBJ2-2, with D maybe TRBD1 (5 bases). In germline, CDR1 is KGHSH, CDR2 LQKENI. V was cut by 2 bases and J by 6 bases, with 16 bases left in between. This CDR3 has 16 amino acids. In nucleotides, the CDR3 is TGTGCCAGCTCACCAAGGGGCAGGTTGTATCCCGGGGAGCTGTTTTTT. Translated, it gives CASSPRGRLYPGELFF.

This chain joins TRBV11-3 and TRBJ2-7; 9 bases line up with TRBD2. V shed 0 bases, J shed 6 bases, and the junction held 12 bases outside the gene matches. CDR1 is SGHNT, CDR2 YENEEA, per germline. This CDR3 region has 17 residues. The CDR3 protein is CASSLDGREGSFGEQYF. The CDR3 nucleotides are TGTGCCAGCAGCTTAGACGGGCGGGAGGGCAGTTTCGGCGAGCAGTACTTC.

Here the CDR3 DNA reads TGTGCCTGGAGTAGTATAGGGGGCGACTCTGGGGCCAACGTCCTGACTTTC. Amino acids: CAWSSIGGDSGANVLTF. The genes are TRBV30 and TRBJ2-6, with TRBD1 matching over 7 bases. V trimming: 2 bases; J trimming: 0 bases; junction bases outside the gene matches: 7. CDR1 GTSNPN and CDR2 SVGIG come from the germline V gene (reference sequence). There are 17 residues in the CDR3. Complete variable domain (other parts from reference TRBV30 and TRBJ2-6): SQTIHQWPATLVQPVGSPLSLECTVEGTSNPNLYWYRQAAGRGLQLLFYSVGIGQISSEVPQNLSASRPQDRQFILSSKKLLLSDSGFYLCAWSSIGGDSGANVLTFGAGSRLTVL.

J is TRBJ2-7 and V is TRBV9; D remains ambiguous. Trimming removed 4 bases at V and 2 bases at J, with 13 bases between. The CDR3 runs 14 residues. The germline gives CDR1 SGDLS, CDR2 YYNGEE. CDR3 sequence: CASSPDPTPYEQYF. In DNA form, the CDR3 reads TGTGCCAGCAGCCCTGACCCGACTCCCTACGAGCAGTACTTC.

The chain carries TRBV6-5 and TRBJ2-7, with D maybe TRBD2 (5 bases). Deletions cut 2 bases from V and 0 bases from J, with 11 bases between. The V gene's germline CDR1 is MNHEY and CDR2 SVGAGI. The CDR3 contains 15 residues. CDR3 sequence: CASSYAGVSSYEQYF. CDR3 nucleotide sequence: TGTGCCAGCAGTTACGCCGGGGTGAGCTCCTACGAGCAGTACTTC.

The chain links TRBV11-2 to TRBJ2-7; weak D call: TRBD1 (5 bases). V lost 3 bases and J lost 6, with 12 bases in between. Per the germline V gene, CDR1 is SGHAT and CDR2 is FQNNGV. The CDR3 totals 13 residues. DNA of the CDR3: TGTGCCAGCAGCTTCCCCAGGGAAACCGAGCAGTACTTC. Translation gives CASSFPRETEQYF.

This sequence joins TRBV4-3 and TRBJ1-1; 9 bases align to TRBD1. The CDR3 loop spans 18 amino acids. V shed 1 base, J shed 5 bases, and the junction held 14 bases outside the gene matches. The germline gives CDR1 LGHNA, CDR2 YSLEER. CDR3 DNA: TGCGCCAGCAGCCAAGTTAGGGGGGACAGGGCTCTCGAAACTGAAGCTTTCTTT. Its translation is CASSQVRGDRALETEAFF.

This sequence joins TRBV5-1 and TRBJ2-6; D uncertain. V was clipped by 4 bases and J by 6 bases, with 11 bases between them. Germline CDR1 SGHRS, CDR2 YFSETQ. The CDR3 sequence is 14 residues long. CDR3 DNA sequence: TGCGCCAGCAGCCCGGTAGCTGAGGCCAACGTCCTGACTTTC. Amino acid sequence: CASSPVAEANVLTF.

J is TRBJ2-1 and V is TRBV29-1; 8 bases are a match to TRBD2. CDR1 is SQVTM and CDR2 is ANQGSEA in the germline V gene. The CDR3 covers 15 residues. V was pared by 1 base and J by 0 bases, with 2 bases of the junction left unmatched. The CDR3 is CSVEAREGSYNEQFF. The CDR3 DNA reads as TGCAGCGTTGAAGCACGGGAGGGCTCCTACAATGAGCAGTTCTTC.

The chain combines TRBV14 with TRBJ2-5; maybe TRBD2 (5 bases). CDR1 is SGHDN and CDR2 is FVKESK in the germline V gene. Trimming stripped 4 bases from V and 4 bases from J, with 7 bases between. CDR3 length: 12 amino acids. CDR3 in amino acids: CASSLARETQYF. The DNA for the CDR3 is TGTGCCAGCAGCCTAGCGAGAGAGACCCAGTACTTC.

This rearrangement joins TRBV11-2 to TRBJ2-7, with 11 bases identical to TRBD2. Losses at the gene ends were 5 bases for V and 12 bases for J; bases not matched to a gene: 12. The CDR3 extends over 14 amino acids. The germline gives CDR1 SGHAT, CDR2 FQNNGV. The CDR3 DNA reads TGTGCCAGCAGCGCTGTCAGACTAGCGGGATGGCCGTACTTC. Its protein product is CASSAVRLAGWPYF.

The V call is TRBV15, the J call TRBJ1-4; 7 positions agree with TRBD1. Germline V gives CDR1 LNHNV, CDR2 YYDKDF (reference sequence). Trimming removed 5 bases from V and 0 bases from J; junction bases left unmatched: 15. The CDR3 contains 19 residues. The CDR3 region has the DNA TGTGCCACCAGCTCCCGACAGGGCCCACCGCACTCAACTAATGAAAAACTGTTTTTT. Translating it yields CATSSRQGPPHSTNEKLFF. Together with reference TRBV15 and TRBJ1-4, the CDR3 gives the full variable domain: DAMVIQNPRYQVTQFGKPVTLSCSQTLNHNVMYWYQQKSSQAPKLLFHYYDKDFNNEADTPDNFQSRRPNTSFCFLDIRSPGLGDTAMYLCATSSRQGPPHSTNEKLFFGSGTQLSVL.

The chain carries TRBV28 and TRBJ2-7; the match to TRBD2 covers 15 bases. CDR1 is MDHEN and CDR2 is SYDVKM in the germline V gene. This CDR3 has 17 residues. V gave up 6 bases and J gave up 2 bases; unmatched junction bases: 8. This CDR3 is CASSGLAGGEGPYEQYF. In DNA, the CDR3 is TGTGCCAGCAGCGGACTAGCGGGGGGGGAGGGACCCTACGAGCAGTACTTC.

V usage is TRBV5-1 and J usage is TRBJ2-3, with 10 bases identical to TRBD2. Germline V gene data show CDR1 as SGHRS and CDR2 as YFSETQ. This CDR3 is built from 18 residues. Trimming removed 3 bases from V and 0 bases from J; junction bases left unmatched: 10. In nucleotides, the CDR3 is TGCGCCAGCAGCTCAGTAGCGGGAGGTGAGGCTAGCACAGATACGCAGTATTTT. Protein product: CASSSVAGGEASTDTQYF.

The J gene is TRBJ2-2, the V gene TRBV10-2; 7 positions agree with TRBD2. V gave up 5 bases and J gave up 3 bases; unmatched junction bases: 6. There are 15 residues in the CDR3. Looked up from germline, CDR1 is WSHSY and CDR2 is SAAADI. CDR3 coding DNA: TGCGCCAGCAGTCGGGGGGAGAGAGACACCGGGGAGCTGTTTTTT. It codes for CASSRGERDTGELFF.

This chain joins TRBV19 and TRBJ2-7; 8 nucleotides agree with TRBD1. V lost 4 bases and J lost 1; bases outside the gene matches: 9. Germline V CDR1 and CDR2: LNHDA, SQIVND (reference sequence). The CDR3 totals 16 residues. In DNA form, the CDR3 reads TGTGCCAGTAGTACAACCTGGACAGGGCAATCCTACGAGCAGTACTTC. This gives the protein CASSTTWTGQSYEQYF.

The rearrangement uses TRBV29-1 and TRBJ1-1; maybe TRBD1 (5 bases). V was clipped by 2 bases and J by 3 bases, with 7 bases between them. CDR1 and CDR2 from the germline V gene are SQVTM and ANQGSEA. The length of the CDR3 is 12 residues. The CDR3, as DNA: TGCAGCGTTGAAACAGGATACACTGAAGCTTTCTTT. Translating it yields CSVETGYTEAFF.

The rearrangement links TRBV4-2 to TRBJ2-4; D is uncertain. The germline CDR1 and CDR2 sequences are LGHNA and YNFKEQ. The CDR3 length is 18 residues. V lost 0 bases and J lost 7, with 22 bases in between. The CDR3 bases are TGTGCCAGCAGCCAAGATAACCCTGCCTTAGCCGGAATTAACATTCAGTACTTC. Translating it yields CASSQDNPALAGINIQYF.

This clone was seen only once. A read error may produce the germline difference seen at one junction end. This chain uses TRBV4-1 with TRBJ2-7; the match to TRBD2 covers 11 bases. The CDR3 is 13 residues long. CDR1 and CDR2 from the germline V gene are MGHRA and YSYEKL. The chain's CDR3 is CASSQALGTSGDF. For the CDR3, the DNA is TGCGCCAGCAGCCAAGCCCTAGGGACTAGCGGAGACTTC.

The V gene is TRBV4-1, the J gene TRBJ1-5; 9 nucleotides line up with TRBD1. J was trimmed by 6 bases and V by 3 bases; bases with no gene match: 12. This CDR3 has 17 residues. Germline CDR1 MGHRA, CDR2 YSYEKL. CDR3 protein: CASSQSDTGTGIQPQHF. In DNA, the CDR3 is TGCGCCAGCAGCCAGTCCGATACCGGGACAGGGATTCAGCCCCAGCATTTT.

The chain uses TRBV2 and TRBJ2-1, with no clear D. Germline V lookup: CDR1 SNHLY, CDR2 FYNNEI. Trimming pared 2 bases from V and 0 bases from J, leaving 8 bases between. The CDR3 has 15 residues. DNA for the CDR3: TGTGCCAGCAGTGAAAGTCAGAACTCCTACAATGAGCAGTTCTTC. It encodes CASSESQNSYNEQFF. Based on the CDR3 plus reference TRBV2 and TRBJ2-1, the full variable domain is EPEVTQTPSHQVTQMGQEVILRCVPISNHLYFYWYRQILGQKVEFLVSFYNNEISEKSEIFDDQFSVERPDGSNFTLKIRSTKLEDSAMYFCASSESQNSYNEQFFGPGTRLTVL.